The 12 T cell receptor beta chains given below trace back to one sample, sequenced in a study of blood T cell repertoires in COVID-19. Using immunoSEQ multiplex PCR, the repertoire was profiled, and TCRdb retains in-frame clones only, with some absent. The table shows almost 400,000 clones, with roughly 86% occurring only once. Sequenced material: PBMCs or T cells enriched from blood (not recorded which). These receptors were taken from a woman in her 30s who had recovered from COVID-19.

V gene TRBV7-3 combines with J gene TRBJ1-2; maybe TRBD1 (5 bases). The CDR3 loop spans 13 amino acids. Per the germline V gene, CDR1 is SGHTA and CDR2 is FQGTGA. V lost 3 bases, J lost 6 bases, and 11 bases lay in between. The CDR3 sequence: CASSFGGNDGYTF. The CDR3 DNA follows: TGTGCCAGCAGCTTTGGGGGGAACGATGGCTACACCTTC.

This chain joins TRBV6-5 and TRBJ1-1; possibly TRBD1 for D (6 bases). Trimming pared 5 bases from V and 1 base from J, leaving 11 bases between. The CDR3 totals 14 residues. The germline CDR1 and CDR2 sequences are MNHEY and SVGAGI. CDR3 coding DNA: TGTGCCAGCAGTCCGGTGGGACAGAACACTGAAGCTTTCTTT. This sequence encodes CASSPVGQNTEAFF.

J is TRBJ2-7 and V is TRBV5-4; TRBD2 matches at 8 bases. CDR1 is SGHNT, CDR2 YYREEE, per germline (reference sequence). V gave up 2 bases and J gave up 5 bases; unmatched junction bases: 6. This CDR3 contains 14 residues. The CDR3 reads CASSFRLAGNEQYF. CDR3 nucleotide sequence: TGTGCCAGCAGCTTTAGGTTAGCGGGAAACGAGCAGTACTTC.

Remarks on this clone: The same CDR3 arises from other DNA sequences in this sample as well. The gene calls are TRBV18 and TRBJ2-1; TRBD1 agrees at 9 bases. Trimming took 2 bases from V and 2 from J; bases not matched to a gene: 1. The CDR3 loop spans 15 amino acids. Germline assignment: CDR1 KGHSH and CDR2 LQKENI. The CDR3: CASSPGTGTYNEQFF. The CDR3, as DNA: TGTGCCAGCTCACCAGGGACAGGGACCTACAATGAGCAGTTCTTC.

The rearrangement joins TRBV2 to TRBJ1-6, with D possibly matching TRBD1 (6 bases). The V end was cut by 6 bases, the J end by 7 bases, with 19 bases between. This CDR3 is 16 amino acids long. Germline CDR1 is SNHLY and CDR2 is FYNNEI. CDR3 nucleotide sequence: TGTGCCAGCAGAGGGAGGGGGAGTTTATCCAATTCACCCCTCCACTTT. This sequence encodes CASRGRGSLSNSPLHF.

The V call is TRBV10-2, the J call TRBJ1-1; D possibly corresponds to TRBD1 (6 bases). V lost 2 bases, J lost 1 base, and 8 bases lay in between. The CDR3 contains 14 residues. Germline V gives CDR1 WSHSY, CDR2 SAAADI. The CDR3 sequence: CASSEAGENTEAFF. As DNA, the CDR3 is TGCGCCAGCAGTGAGGCAGGGGAGAACACTGAAGCTTTCTTT.

This clone came up a few times. This chain links TRBV7-9 with TRBJ2-1; weak D call: TRBD1 (5 bases). This CDR3 has 17 residues. Germline lookup yields CDR1 SEHNR and CDR2 FQNEAQ (reference sequence). The ends were cut back, 2 bases at V and 6 bases at J, with 20 bases in the middle. In nucleotides, the CDR3 is TGTGCCAGCAGCTTACCGGTCGGCAGGGTTGAACTCAATGAGCAGTTCTTC. Its translation is CASSLPVGRVELNEQFF. Together with reference TRBV7-9 and TRBJ2-1, the CDR3 gives the full variable domain: DTGVSQNPRHKITKRGQNVTFRCDPISEHNRLYWYRQTLGQGPEFLTYFQNEAQLEKSRLLSDRFSAERPKGSFSTLEIQRTEQGDSAMYLCASSLPVGRVELNEQFFGPGTRLTVL.

The V call is TRBV7-3, the J call TRBJ2-5; 10 bases agree with TRBD1. CDR1 is SGHTA and CDR2 is FQGTGA in the germline V gene. V trimming: 6 bases; J trimming: 4 bases; junction bases outside the gene matches: 11. The CDR3 extends over 16 amino acids. DNA of the CDR3: TGTGCCAGCAGTAAAGACGGGACAGGGGCGGGAGAGACCCAGTACTTC. Its protein is CASSKDGTGAGETQYF.

The chain employs TRBV19 and TRBJ2-1; 7 nucleotides match TRBD1. The V gene's germline CDR1 is LNHDA and CDR2 SQIVND (reference sequence). The CDR3 runs 15 residues. The junction had 6 bases not matched to a gene; V was cut back by 7 bases and J by 0 bases. Here the CDR3 DNA reads TGTGCCAGTATACCGACAGGGCCCTCCTACAATGAGCAGTTCTTC. Its translation is CASIPTGPSYNEQFF.

The chain employs TRBV4-1 and TRBJ1-2, with D possibly matching TRBD1 (6 bases). The CDR3 has 15 residues. CDR1 is MGHRA, CDR2 YSYEKL, per germline. Trimming took 4 bases from V and 3 from J, leaving 15 bases between them. CDR3 bases: TGCGCCAGCAGCCTCCAACAGGGATCGGACTATGGCTACACCTTC. Translating it yields CASSLQQGSDYGYTF.

The genes are TRBV27 and TRBJ1-6, with D perhaps TRBD1 (6 bases). V was trimmed by 6 bases and J by 3 bases, leaving 27 bases between them. The germline gives CDR1 MNHEY, CDR2 SMNVEV (reference sequence). CDR3 length: 20 amino acids. DNA of the CDR3: TGTGCCAGCAGACCACCCCAAGTGGACAGCGAGACCCTCTATAATTCACCCCTCCACTTT. Residues: CASRPPQVDSETLYNSPLHF.

The chain recombines TRBV29-1 with TRBJ1-2, with 8 bases identical to TRBD1. The J segment lost 4 bases and the V segment lost 4 bases, leaving 8 bases of the junction unmatched. The germline gives CDR1 SQVTM, CDR2 ANQGSEA. CDR3 length: 14 residues. Here the CDR3 DNA reads TGCAGCGTTGTGTTGACAGGGGCCCCCTATGGCTACACCTTC. Protein sequence: CSVVLTGAPYGYTF.